This T cell receptor (beta chain) comes out of a study of response to subunit inactivated influenza vaccine. General observations from the study: Authors proposed each seasonal influenza vaccination draws in few new T cells.

On this clonotype: Its antigen is still unknown.

One entry per CDR3 protein results from TCRdb running MiXCR on the RT-PCR reads. The data contain 650,000 to 700,000 distinct CDR3 sequences, 15% to 18% of them singletons. Sequenced here: PBMCs from blood, sampled 11 to 12 days after vaccination. The sequence derives from a man in his fifties who received an inactivated influenza vaccine.

CDR3 bases: TGTGCCAGGGGGGCTAGCGGACTGAGCACAGATACGCAGTATTTT. Its protein product is CARGASGLSTDTQYF. The chain has TRBV2 and TRBJ2-3; D possibly corresponds to TRBD2 (7 bases). The CDR3 is 15 amino acids. Germline CDR1 reads SNHLY; CDR2 reads FYNNEI. Deletions cut 9 bases from V and 0 bases from J, with 16 bases between.